This section outlines one TCR beta chain sequence together with its context. Germline CDR1 reads SQVTM; CDR2 reads ANQGSEA. The CDR3 is made up of 13 amino acids. Trimming took off 3 bases at V and 6 bases at J, with 14 bases between the two ends. The data derive from a study of blood T cell repertoires in COVID-19. The repertoire was sequenced with immunoSEQ multiplex PCR; TCRdb's copy has only in-frame clones and lacks some. The data contain about 38,000 clones, approximately 80% of them seen just once; the ten biggest clones take up 1.5% to 2%. This sequence joins TRBV29-1 and TRBJ1-2; maybe TRBD1 (6 bases). The sequence was obtained from a man aged 60-69 years with COVID-19, enrolled during active disease. Sequenced sample: peripheral blood. The CDR3 DNA reads as TGCAGCGTTGAGGGAGCAGGGGTAGATGGCTACACCTTC. Amino acid sequence: CSVEGAGVDGYTF. The full variable domain, in which reference TRBV29-1 and TRBJ1-2 provide the parts outside the CDR3, is SAVISQKPSRDICQRGTSLTIQCQVDSQVTMMFWYRQQPGQSLTLIATANQGSEATYESGFVIDKFPISRPNLTFSTLTVSNMSPEDSSIYLCSVEGAGVDGYTFGSGTRLTVV.